What follows is one T cell receptor beta chain and its context. The antigen is unknown. The data were taken from a study of identical twins. Study-wide points: Carriage of fewer insertions was seen in abundant cord blood beta clonotypes, whereas memory repertoires showed none. Zero-insertion results could be subject to partial confounding by invariant MAIT and iNKT cells. Conclusions were drawn cross-sectionally by statistical analysis, without following the same donors.

V shed 0 bases, J shed 1 base, and the junction held 9 bases outside the gene matches. CDR3 length: 17 amino acids. Germline CDR1 SGHDT, CDR2 YYEEEE. Via MiXCR, TCRdb re-called the 5' RACE reads, giving one row per CDR3 protein. The profile shows more than 1.5 million distinct CDR3 sequences, about 31% of them singletons. The sequenced sample was cord blood. The source of this sequence is a newborn girl in good health. The V and J genes are TRBV5-6 and TRBJ1-2; 7 bases fit TRBD1. The CDR3 loop reads CASSLARDRGFNYGYTF. CDR3 nucleotides: TGTGCCAGCAGCTTGGCCAGGGACAGAGGCTTTAACTATGGCTACACCTTC.